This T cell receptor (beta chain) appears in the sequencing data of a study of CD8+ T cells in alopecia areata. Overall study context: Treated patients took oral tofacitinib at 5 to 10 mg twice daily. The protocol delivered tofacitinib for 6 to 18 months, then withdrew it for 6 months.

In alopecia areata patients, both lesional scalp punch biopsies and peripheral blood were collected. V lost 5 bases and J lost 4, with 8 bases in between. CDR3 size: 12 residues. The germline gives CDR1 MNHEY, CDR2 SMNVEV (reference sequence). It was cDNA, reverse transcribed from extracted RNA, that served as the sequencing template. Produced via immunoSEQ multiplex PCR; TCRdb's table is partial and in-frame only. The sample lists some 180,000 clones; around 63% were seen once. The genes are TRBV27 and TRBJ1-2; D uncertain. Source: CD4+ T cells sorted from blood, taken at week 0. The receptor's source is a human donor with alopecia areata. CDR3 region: CASSLDGYGYTF. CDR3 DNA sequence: TGTGCCAGCAGTCTCGACGGCTATGGCTACACCTTC.